This passage covers 2 T cell receptor beta chains from one sample sequenced in a study of T cell responses to AZD1222 COVID-19 vaccine. Sequencing was performed with immunoSEQ multiplex PCR; in TCRdb, only in-frame clones are kept and a portion is missing. The data contain about 120,000 clones, about nine tenths of them seen just once; the ten biggest clones take up around 5.9%. This sample comprised peripheral blood, obtained on day 0 of AZD1222 vaccination. The receptors shown here come from an adult in good health.

The CDR3: CATRSTDTQYF. CDR3 DNA: TGTGCCACCCGGAGCACAGATACGCAGTATTTT. The V gene is TRBV10-3, the J gene TRBJ2-3; D remains unclear. The CDR3 loop spans 11 amino acids. The V gene's germline CDR1 is ENHRY and CDR2 SYGVKD. The V and J ends lost 10 bases and 0 bases respectively, with 5 bases between them.

The V and J genes are TRBV5-4 and TRBJ1-2; D not certain. The CDR3 contains 15 residues. Trimming took 4 bases from V and 8 from J, leaving 21 bases between them. Germline CDR1 SGHNT, CDR2 YYREEE (reference sequence). This CDR3 is CASSPREFQGRGYTF. The CDR3 DNA follows: TGTGCCAGCAGCCCTAGAGAGTTCCAAGGGAGGGGCTACACCTTC.